This T cell receptor beta chain was recorded in a study of cytomegalovirus exposure and HLA in healthy donors. The CDR3 is 15 amino acids. V lost 2 bases and J lost 8; bases outside the gene matches: 7. Germline assignment: CDR1 KGHSH and CDR2 LQKENI. While unrecorded immune exposures were likely, the donors were nominally healthy when sampled. Of note for this clone: What it binds is not known.

60 Vbeta and 13 Jbeta primers were used in PCR. Some clones are missing from TCRdb's copy, which holds only in-frame ones; the method was immunoSEQ multiplex PCR. This sample carries under 200,000 clones, around 85% of them seen once, and the ten largest clones take about 2.3%. General observations from the study: Investigators reported some 150 TCR beta chains as tied to cytomegalovirus. Some segments of the V type, notably TRBV6-2 and TRBV6-3, were excluded as indistinguishable.

The TCR was taken from a male donor in good health and CMV-seronegative. Sequenced: PBMCs. The chain uses TRBV18 and TRBJ1-4; 8 bases fit TRBD1. CDR3: CASSPRSGGDEKLFF. Written as DNA, the CDR3 is TGTGCCAGCTCACCAAGGTCAGGGGGCGACGAAAAACTGTTTTTT. Looking up the rest from reference TRBV18 and TRBJ1-4 gives the full variable domain: NAGVMQNPRHLVRRRGQEARLRCSPMKGHSHVYWYRQLPEEGLKFMVYLQKENIIDESGMPKERFSAEFPKEGPSILRIQQVVRGDSAAYFCASSPRSGGDEKLFFGSGTQLSVL.